The 15 T cell receptor beta chains below all came from one sample that was sequenced in a study of CD8+ T cells in alopecia areata. Treatment denoted: oral pan-JAK inhibitor, 5-10 mg twice daily. Investigators isolated RNA and reverse transcribed it into cDNA to act as the sequencing template. Some clones are missing from TCRdb's copy, which holds only in-frame ones; the method was immunoSEQ multiplex PCR. The sample comprises 130,000 to 150,000 clones, about four fifths of which are singletons, and roughly 25% rests with the top ten. This specimen consisted of CD8+ T cells sorted from blood, obtained at week 4, from a patient treated with tofacitinib. Every receptor here comes from a human donor with alopecia areata.

The chain employs TRBV6-5 and TRBJ2-7, with no clear D. CDR1 and CDR2 (germline): MNHEY, SVGAGI. The CDR3 runs to 10 residues. V lost 6 bases, J lost 4 bases, and 4 bases lay in between. CDR3 in DNA: TGTGCCAGCAGATCATACGAGCAGTACTTC. It translates to CASRSYEQYF.

The rearrangement links TRBV4-1 to TRBJ1-2; D unresolved. This CDR3 has 18 amino acids. Germline assignment: CDR1 MGHRA and CDR2 YSYEKL. Deletions cut 3 bases from V and 2 bases from J, with 22 bases between. Here the CDR3 reads CASSQALGTPVPNYGYTF. DNA of the CDR3: TGCGCCAGCAGCCAGGCCCTCGGAACCCCAGTACCCAACTATGGCTACACCTTC.

This chain links TRBV6-4 with TRBJ2-5, with 12 bases that match TRBD2. Germline V CDR1 and CDR2: MRHNA, SNTAGT. The ends lost 5 bases at V and 1 base at J; junction bases unmatched: 2. The CDR3 runs to 15 residues. In DNA form, the CDR3 reads TGTGCCAGCAGTCCGACTAGCGGGGGCCAAGAGACCCAGTACTTC. It is translated as CASSPTSGGQETQYF.

The V and J genes are TRBV4-1 and TRBJ2-7; D could derive from TRBD1 or TRBD2 (6 bases each). The CDR3 covers 15 residues. The germline CDR1 and CDR2 sequences are MGHRA and YSYEKL. Trimming removed 1 base from V and 4 bases from J, with 14 bases in between. CDR3 region: CASSQVVGGDYEQYF. CDR3 coding DNA: TGCGCCAGCAGCCAAGTGGTGGGGGGCGATTACGAGCAGTACTTC.

The V gene is TRBV11-2, the J gene TRBJ2-5; D tentatively reads TRBD1 or TRBD2 (6 bases each). CDR3 length: 16 residues. Germline assignment: CDR1 SGHAT and CDR2 FQNNGV. Trimming took 0 bases from V and 5 from J, leaving 16 bases between them. CDR3 DNA: TGTGCCAGCAGCTTAGATTTCTGGGGGGCCGGGGAGACCCAGTACTTC. Protein product: CASSLDFWGAGETQYF. The full variable domain, rest sourced from reference TRBV11-2 and TRBJ2-5, is EAGVAQSPRYKIIEKRQSVAFWCNPISGHATLYWYQQILGQGPKLLIQFQNNGVVDDSQLPKDRFSAERLKGVDSTLKIQPAKLEDSAVYLCASSLDFWGAGETQYFGPGTRLLVL.

The V call is TRBV13, the J call TRBJ2-3; D unclear. V was shortened by 1 base and J by 0 bases, with 5 bases between the two germline ends. The CDR3 spans 14 residues. The V gene's germline CDR1 is PRHDT and CDR2 FYEKMQ (reference sequence). The CDR3, as DNA: TGTGCCAGCAGCTTAGTGGGCAGCACAGATACGCAGTATTTT. This encodes CASSLVGSTDTQYF.

The V gene is TRBV5-6, the J gene TRBJ1-5; D gene ambiguous. Germline V CDR1 and CDR2: SGHDT, YYEEEE. This CDR3 is built from 15 residues. The V and J ends lost 4 bases and 0 bases respectively, with 11 bases between them. CDR3 loop: CASSPGPGSNQPQHF. CDR3 DNA sequence: TGTGCCAGCAGCCCCGGGCCGGGTAGCAATCAGCCCCAGCATTTT.

In its sample, this clone was seen a few times. This chain links TRBV6-6 with TRBJ1-5, with D uncertain. There are 16 residues in the CDR3. The V gene lost 0 bases and the J gene lost 3 bases, with 12 bases spanning the gap. From germline, CDR1 is MNHNY and CDR2 SVGAGI (reference sequence). The CDR3 nucleotides are TGTGCCAGCAGTTACTCGGATCCGAGGCCCAATCAGCCCCAGCATTTT. As protein: CASSYSDPRPNQPQHF.

The V call is TRBV2, the J call TRBJ2-1; maybe TRBD2 (7 bases). CDR3 length: 15 amino acids. CDR1 and CDR2 (germline): SNHLY, FYNNEI. The V end lost 4 bases, the J end lost 6 bases, and 16 bases lay between the germline ends. This CDR3 reads CASSGGVGGLNEQFF. Written as DNA, the CDR3 is TGTGCCAGCAGTGGAGGCGTGGGGGGGCTCAATGAGCAGTTCTTC.

The V gene is TRBV5-8, the J gene TRBJ2-1, with D unresolved. CDR3 size: 13 residues. Trimming removed 4 bases from V and 3 bases from J, with 8 bases in between. Germline lookup yields CDR1 SGHTS and CDR2 YDEGEE. CDR3 protein: CASSPSDYNEQFF. The CDR3 coding sequence is TGTGCCAGCAGCCCGTCCGACTACAATGAGCAGTTCTTC.

CDR3 coding DNA: TGTGCCAGCAGCCCCGGGGGGAGCAATGAGCAGTTCTTC. This gives the protein CASSPGGSNEQFF. This chain uses TRBV5-4 with TRBJ2-1; TRBD2 aligns across 7 bases. Germline V gene data show CDR1 as SGHNT and CDR2 as YYREEE (reference sequence). The trim removed 4 bases at V and 6 bases at J, leaving 4 bases unmatched. The CDR3 extends over 13 amino acids.

This clone has only a few counts. The genes are TRBV11-2 and TRBJ2-7; TRBD1 is a possible D gene (5 bases). CDR3 length equals 13 residues. The V end lost 1 base, the J end lost 7 bases, and 11 bases lay between the germline ends. Per the germline V gene, CDR1 is SGHAT and CDR2 is FQNNGV. In nucleotides, the CDR3 is TGTGCCAGCAGCTTAGTGAAGGGGCGGGAGCAGTACTTC. Its translation is CASSLVKGREQYF.

The chain joins TRBV4-3 to TRBJ1-1; TRBD1 is a possible D gene (5 bases). The CDR3 extends over 14 amino acids. V lost 6 bases, J lost 8 bases, and 19 bases lay in between. Germline CDR1 is LGHNA and CDR2 is YSLEER. CDR3 in DNA: TGCGCCAGCAGACTATCCCAGGGTAGCGGAGAAGCTTTCTTT. Amino acid sequence: CASRLSQGSGEAFF.

The chain employs TRBV6-6 and TRBJ2-1; D is unclear. The ends were cut back, 5 bases at V and 10 bases at J, with 12 bases in the middle. Germline V gene lookup returns CDR1 MNHNY and CDR2 SVGAGI (reference sequence). This CDR3 has 12 residues. DNA for the CDR3: TGTGCCAGCAGTATCCCTCTAGGGGAGCAGTTCTTC. It yields the protein CASSIPLGEQFF.

This clone came up a few times. The chain has TRBV23-1 and TRBJ2-1; a possible D gene is TRBD1 (6 bases). TRBV23-1 is identified as an open reading frame with a role that is uncertain. Deletions cut 2 bases from V and 0 bases from J, with 17 bases between. The CDR3 contains 18 residues. The CDR3 protein is CASSQLARTESSYNEQFF. The CDR3 DNA reads as TGCGCCAGCAGTCAACTGGCTCGGACAGAGAGCTCCTACAATGAGCAGTTCTTC.